This T cell receptor (beta chain) emerged from a study of cytomegalovirus exposure and HLA in healthy donors. Overall study context: A prior study identified just under 120 million unique TCR beta sequences from about 179 million T cells. Notes on the study in general: Productive status was seen about 90% or about 30% of the time for most TCR beta V segments in an earlier analysis. Based on reports, TCR beta sequences accurately predicted HLA-A and HLA-B alleles for most subjects.

Deletions cut 5 bases from V and 6 bases from J, with 16 bases between. Germline CDR1 and CDR2: SGHTA and FQGNSA. The CDR3 consists of 14 residues. To note about this clone: Its antigen is still unknown.

PCR used 60 Vbeta primers and 13 Jbeta primers. In the original workflow: A later analysis counted around 80 million unique TCR beta chains, 10 million to 12 million shared. Produced via immunoSEQ multiplex PCR; TCRdb's table is partial and in-frame only. V and J calls plus clone size are reproduced from that table; the DNA served to infer D and trimming. The sample includes 300,000 or so clones, 70% to 90% of them seen just once. Sample: PBMCs. The sequence came from a middle-aged woman in good health and CMV-seropositive. The genes are TRBV7-2 and TRBJ1-2; tentatively, D is TRBD1 (6 bases). The CDR3 reads CASSLDRTRDGYTF. CDR3 DNA sequence: TGTGCCAGCAGCCTAGACAGGACACGAGATGGCTACACCTTC. Drawing the rest from reference TRBV7-2 and TRBJ1-2, the complete variable domain is GAGVSQSPSNKVTEKGKDVELRCDPISGHTALYWYRQSLGQGLEFLIYFQGNSAPDKSGLPSDRFSAERTGGSVSTLTIQRTQQEDSAVYLCASSLDRTRDGYTFGSGTRLTVV.